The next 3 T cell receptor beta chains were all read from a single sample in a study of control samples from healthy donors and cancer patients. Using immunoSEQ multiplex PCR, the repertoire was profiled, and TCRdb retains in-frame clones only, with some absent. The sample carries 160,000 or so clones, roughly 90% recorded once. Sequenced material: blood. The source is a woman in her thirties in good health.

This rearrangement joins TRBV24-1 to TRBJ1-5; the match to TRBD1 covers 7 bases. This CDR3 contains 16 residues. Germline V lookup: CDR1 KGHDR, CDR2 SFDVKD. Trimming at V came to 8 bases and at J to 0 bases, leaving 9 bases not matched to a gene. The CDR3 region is CATKGAEGNSNQPQHF. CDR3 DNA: TGTGCCACCAAGGGGGCCGAGGGGAATAGCAATCAGCCCCAGCATTTT.

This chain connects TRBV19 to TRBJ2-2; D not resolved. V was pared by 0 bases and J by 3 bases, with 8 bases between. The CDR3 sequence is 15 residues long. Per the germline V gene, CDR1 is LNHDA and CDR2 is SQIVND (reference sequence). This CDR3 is CASSIEGLDTGELFF. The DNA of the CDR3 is TGTGCCAGTAGTATAGAAGGGTTGGACACCGGGGAGCTGTTTTTT. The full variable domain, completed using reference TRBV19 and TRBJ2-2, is DGGITQSPKYLFRKEGQNVTLSCEQNLNHDAMYWYRQDPGQGLRLIYYSQIVNDFQKGDIAEGYSVSREKKESFPLTVTSAQKNPTAFYLCASSIEGLDTGELFFGEGSRLTVL.

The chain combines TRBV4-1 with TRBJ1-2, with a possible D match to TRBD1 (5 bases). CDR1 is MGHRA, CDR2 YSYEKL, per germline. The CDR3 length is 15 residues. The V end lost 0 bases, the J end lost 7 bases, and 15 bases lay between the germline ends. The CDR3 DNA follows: TGCGCCAGCAGCCAAGAGCCCCCAGGGTCGGGTGGCTACACCTTC. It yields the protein CASSQEPPGSGGYTF.